This TCR beta chain was observed in a study of CD8+CD57+ T cells in acquired aplastic anemia. About the study: On average, sorted CD4+ and CD8+ cells gave 3.2 ug of DNA. Broader study findings: Patients and controls shared some 30 CD8+ CDR3 sequences, highly expressed in patients.

Genomic DNA provided the template from which TCR beta VDJ and CDR3 profiles were obtained. TCRdb ran MiXCR on the reads and lists one entry per CDR3 protein. The sample has 200,000 to 250,000 distinct CDR3 sequences; 65% are singletons. In its sample, this clonotype was seen a few times. Its antigen is not known. The CDR3 totals 13 residues. Trimming removed 4 bases from V and 6 bases from J, with 6 bases in between. Looked up from germline, CDR1 is KGHDR and CDR2 is SFDVKD. Whoever was chosen for sequencing had shown CD8+CD57+ cell expansion by flow cytometry. All patients were therapy-naive when blood was sampled.

The chain joins TRBV24-1 to TRBJ1-6, with D hard to call. Sequencing was done on a sample of sorted CD4+, CD8+, or CD8+CD57+ T cells (not recorded which) from PBMCs. The origin of this receptor is a human donor with aplastic anemia. The CDR3: CATSDRLNSPLHF. In DNA, the CDR3 is TGTGCCACCAGTGACCGCCTTAATTCACCCCTCCACTTT.